This T cell receptor beta chain was captured by sequencing in a study of blood T cells in healthy people across ages. Overall study: Capture via template switching afforded approximately one barcoded beta molecule per two T cells. General study points: Not knowing donor CMV status may have confounded expanded clonotype changes.

Then a second PCR, running roughly 7 to 11 cycles, was carried out with a sample-barcoded 5' primer and a J-beta primer mix. TCRdb re-called the 5' RACE reads with MiXCR, one entry per CDR3 protein. The sample consists of some 940,000 distinct CDR3 sequences, roughly 28% of them appearing once. About this clonotype itself: The antigen is undetermined.

This CDR3 comprises 18 residues. Germline assignment: CDR1 DFQATT and CDR2 SNEGSKA (reference sequence). This sample was shared with a second study, whose subject was T cells of mothers and their children.

The sequenced material came from blood. This rearrangement joins TRBV20-1 to TRBJ2-1; 12 nucleotides line up with TRBD2. The last part of the DNA fits TRBJ2-7 better; the J call may be wrong. The TCR sequence derives from a woman aged 40 to 49 in good health. CDR3 in amino acids: CSARDPSGGASSYNEQYF. DNA for the CDR3: TGCAGTGCTAGAGATCCTAGCGGGGGGGCTAGCTCCTACAATGAGCAGTACTTC.